This TCR beta chain comes out of a study of Ad26.COV2.S vaccination and SARS-CoV-2 variants. Here immunoSEQ multiplex PCR was the method, and the copy in TCRdb shows in-frame clones only, minus some. The sample contains over 350,000 clones, approximately 86% of which appear only once. This CDR3 contains 15 residues. Treatment of the sample: approximately 18 received Ad26.COV2.S at low or high dose, single or two shots; about 5 received placebo; per-sample allocation not given. After the first vaccine or placebo injection, samples were drawn on day 63. A note on this clone: As yet, its antigen is unknown.

Study results and caveats: Researchers reported similar non-spike TCR breadth in vaccine and placebo recipients. CD8+ and CD4+ T cells specific for spike reportedly responded with substantial breadth after vaccination. Spike-specific TCR breadth was greater in vaccine than placebo recipients.

The sequences come from peripheral blood, collected in a trial of Ad26.COV2.S vaccine versus placebo. The sequence was collected from a person aged 18-65 years who received the Ad26.COV2.S COVID-19 vaccine or a placebo. The rearrangement uses TRBV21-1 and TRBJ2-5; TRBD1 reflects the table's D call only, with no check against the DNA. TRBV21-1 is a listed pseudogene. CDR3: CASIQRTGYQETQYF. The CDR3 bases are TGTGCCAGCATCCAACGGACAGGGTACCAAGAGACCCAGTACTTC.